A single sample is the source of the 19 T cell receptor beta chains below, sequenced in a study of blood T cell repertoires in COVID-19. Libraries were prepared by immunoSEQ multiplex PCR; TCRdb keeps only in-frame clonotypes and omits some of them. The repertoire has 200,000 to 300,000 clones, 83% of them found once; the top ten carry approximately 5.7%. Source material: peripheral blood. Receptors originate from a human donor in a cohort sampled during active COVID-19.

The chain uses TRBV7-9 and TRBJ1-6; the D gene is possibly TRBD1 (6 bases). This CDR3 is built from 18 residues. From germline, CDR1 is SEHNR and CDR2 FQNEAQ (reference sequence). The germline V and J ends were trimmed by 4 bases and 0 bases, with 16 bases remaining between them. The CDR3 protein is CASSSDSYFSSYNSPLHF. The CDR3 DNA follows: TGTGCCAGCAGCTCGGACAGTTACTTTAGCTCCTATAATTCACCCCTCCACTTT.

The chain uses TRBV7-9 and TRBJ1-1, with D uncertain. This CDR3 has 11 residues. Germline V gene sequence: CDR1 SEHNR, CDR2 FQNEAQ (reference sequence). V was pared by 5 bases and J by 5 bases, with 6 bases between. The CDR3 bases are TGTGCCAGCAGCCAGGTGACTGAAGCTTTCTTT. It encodes CASSQVTEAFF.

The chain combines TRBV28 with TRBJ2-5; unclear D gene. Germline assignment: CDR1 MDHEN and CDR2 SYDVKM. The germline V and J ends were trimmed by 5 bases and 5 bases, with 3 bases remaining between them. The CDR3 consists of 10 residues. CDR3 nucleotides: TGTGCCAGCAGTCAGGAGACCCAGTACTTC. The encoded protein is CASSQETQYF.

The CDR3 DNA is TGTGCCAGCAGCCACCGTGGGGCGCAAGAGACCCAGTACTTC. It translates to CASSHRGAQETQYF. The V gene is TRBV2, the J gene TRBJ2-5; TRBD1 is a possible D gene (5 bases). V was shortened by 6 bases and J by 2 bases, with 13 bases between the two germline ends. CDR1 SNHLY and CDR2 FYNNEI come from the germline V gene. The CDR3 covers 14 residues. Together with reference TRBV2 and TRBJ2-5, the CDR3 gives the full variable domain: EPEVTQTPSHQVTQMGQEVILRCVPISNHLYFYWYRQILGQKVEFLVSFYNNEISEKSEIFDDQFSVERPDGSNFTLKIRSTKLEDSAMYFCASSHRGAQETQYFGPGTRLLVL.

The chain joins TRBV30 to TRBJ1-1; D remains unclear. Germline CDR1 is GTSNPN and CDR2 is SVGIG (reference sequence). The CDR3 sequence is 13 residues long. Trimming stripped 4 bases from V and 1 base from J, with 10 bases between. The CDR3: CAWTRGENTEAFF. The CDR3 DNA reads TGTGCCTGGACCCGAGGAGAGAACACTGAAGCTTTCTTT.

The V gene is TRBV5-1, the J gene TRBJ2-7; 12 positions match TRBD1. CDR1 is SGHRS, CDR2 YFSETQ, per germline. V trimming: 3 bases; J trimming: 0 bases; junction bases outside the gene matches: 1. The CDR3 is 15 amino acids. As DNA, the CDR3 is TGCGCCAGCAGCTGGGGACAGGGGGCCTCCTACGAGCAGTACTTC. Amino acids: CASSWGQGASYEQYF.

This clone was counted ten times or more. V and J are TRBV24-1 and TRBJ1-2; 8 bases match TRBD1. Germline lookup yields CDR1 KGHDR and CDR2 SFDVKD. CDR3 length equals 14 residues. J gave up 7 bases and V 6 bases, and 9 bases lay outside the gene matches. As DNA, the CDR3 is TGTGCCACCAGTCCACCGGACAGGGTCGGTGGCTACACCTTC. The encoded protein is CATSPPDRVGGYTF.

The V and J genes are TRBV19 and TRBJ2-1; 8 bases align to TRBD1. The CDR3 length is 16 residues. The trim removed 5 bases at V and 6 bases at J, leaving 12 bases unmatched. Germline CDR1 LNHDA, CDR2 SQIVND (reference sequence). The CDR3 loop reads CASSARPGQVGNEQFF. The DNA of the CDR3 is TGTGCCAGTAGTGCCCGCCCGGGACAGGTGGGCAATGAGCAGTTCTTC.

This chain joins TRBV6-5 and TRBJ2-7, with D perhaps matching TRBD2 (6 bases). Germline CDR1 is MNHEY and CDR2 is SVGAGI. The CDR3 runs 14 residues. Between the trimmed V and J ends, which lost 6 bases and 0 bases, there was a span of 12 bases. The CDR3: CASRLLASSYEQYF. The CDR3 DNA sequence: TGTGCCAGCAGGCTCCTAGCGAGCTCCTACGAGCAGTACTTC.

V is TRBV24-1 and J is TRBJ2-2; 8 nucleotides agree with TRBD1. With 4 bases clipped from V and 7 bases from J, the junction kept 4 bases outside the gene matches. CDR1 KGHDR and CDR2 SFDVKD come from the germline V gene. The CDR3 sequence is 14 residues long. For the CDR3, the DNA is TGTGCCACCAGTGACCCCGGACAGGGCGGGGAGCTGTTTTTT. Amino acids: CATSDPGQGGELFF.

The genes are TRBV21-1 and TRBJ1-3; the listed D gene, TRBD1, was not tested against the DNA. TRBV21-1 is described as a pseudogene. This CDR3 spans 19 amino acids. The CDR3 loop reads CASSSYFSSGTGMVNTIYF. CDR3 nucleotide sequence: TGTGCCAGCAGCTCCTACTTTTCATCCGGGACAGGGATGGTAAACACCATATATTTT.

The chain has TRBV6-5 and TRBJ2-7; no definite D call. The CDR3 extends over 14 amino acids. V was cut by 8 bases and J by 0 bases, with 14 bases left in between. Germline V gives CDR1 MNHEY, CDR2 SVGAGI. CDR3 bases: TGTGCCAGCGGGCTGGTCGGCAGCTCCTACGAGCAGTACTTC. This sequence encodes CASGLVGSSYEQYF.

CDR3 in amino acids: CASSFRGGGTGELFF. The CDR3 DNA reads TGTGCCAGCAGTTTCCGAGGGGGAGGGACCGGGGAGCTGTTTTTT. The genes are TRBV28 and TRBJ2-2; perhaps TRBD2 as D (7 bases). The V gene lost 3 bases and the J gene lost 5 bases, with 13 bases spanning the gap. Per the germline V gene, CDR1 is MDHEN and CDR2 is SYDVKM. The CDR3 consists of 15 residues.

V and J are TRBV24-1 and TRBJ1-5; 9 bases map to TRBD1. The V and J ends lost 7 bases and 7 bases, in that order; junction bases with no gene match: 25. The CDR3 loop spans 20 amino acids. Germline CDR1 and CDR2: KGHDR and SFDVKD. The CDR3 DNA follows: TGTGCCACCAGGACTACACCGGGACAGGGAATATGTACCCACAAACAGCCCCAGCATTTT. It yields the protein CATRTTPGQGICTHKQPQHF.

The chain is built from TRBV1 and TRBJ2-7; the table calls TRBD2, which could not be checked here. TRBV1 is a listed pseudogene. The CDR3 loop spans 20 amino acids. The CDR3 region has the DNA TGCACCAGCAGCCAAGAGTGTGGGCCTAGCGGGGGCCGACCGCCTTACGAGCAGTACTTC. Protein product: CTSSQECGPSGGRPPYEQYF.

This clone has just one count. The V and J genes are TRBV2 and TRBJ1-5, with D perhaps TRBD1 (5 bases). Germline V CDR1 and CDR2: SNHLY, FYNNEI. Trimming removed 4 bases at V and 6 bases at J, with 10 bases between. The CDR3 is 13 amino acids. The CDR3 here is CASSVGRGQPQHF. The CDR3 DNA is TGTGCCAGCAGTGTAGGAAGGGGTCAGCCCCAGCATTTT.

The rearrangement uses TRBV19 and TRBJ1-2, with 9 bases identical to TRBD1. The CDR3 is 14 amino acids. CDR1 is LNHDA, CDR2 SQIVND, per germline (reference sequence). The J segment lost 3 bases and the V segment lost 5 bases, leaving 4 bases of the junction unmatched. DNA of the CDR3: TGTGCCAGTAGTCAGACAGGGGGAGACTATGGCTACACCTTC. The encoded protein is CASSQTGGDYGYTF.

The rearrangement joins TRBV19 to TRBJ2-1; 10 bases are shared with TRBD1. The CDR3 is 15 amino acids. The V and J ends lost 10 bases and 3 bases, in that order; junction bases with no gene match: 9. The V gene's germline CDR1 is LNHDA and CDR2 SQIVND (reference sequence). The CDR3 loop is CATVGTGVFYNEQFF. The CDR3 DNA is TGTGCCACCGTAGGGACAGGGGTTTTCTACAATGAGCAGTTCTTC.

This chain links TRBV6-1 with TRBJ1-6; the D gene is possibly TRBD1 (5 bases). Deletions cut 0 bases from V and 7 bases from J, with 10 bases between. The CDR3 loop spans 15 amino acids. CDR1 MNHNS and CDR2 SASEGT come from the germline V gene. CDR3 sequence: CASSEAEGLNSPLHF. The CDR3 coding sequence is TGTGCCAGCAGTGAAGCGGAGGGGCTCAATTCACCCCTCCACTTT.